This entry lists 24 T cell receptor beta chains sequenced from one sample in a study of T cells after yellow fever vaccination. TCRdb used MiXCR to reprocess the 5' RACE reads, holding one entry per CDR3 protein. The data show some 160,000 distinct CDR3 sequences, about a tenth seen once. The sample in question was CD8+ T cells sorted from PBMCs, obtained 45 days after the yellow fever booster vaccination. Source of these receptors: a man aged 18 to 29 who received the YFV17D yellow fever vaccine.

In DNA form, the CDR3 reads TGTGCCAGCAGTTCGACTAGCGGTACTAGCACAGATACGCAGTATTTT. This gives the protein CASSSTSGTSTDTQYF. V is TRBV12-3 or TRBV12-4 and J is TRBJ2-3; TRBD2 agrees at 9 bases. The CDR3 sequence is 16 residues long. J was trimmed by 0 bases and V by 4 bases; bases with no gene match: 5.

The table lists this clonotype with many counts. The chain combines TRBV29-1 with TRBJ1-5; possibly TRBD1 for D (6 bases). V was trimmed by 6 bases and J by 4 bases, leaving 13 bases between them. Germline V CDR1 and CDR2: SQVTM, ANQGSEA. This CDR3 has 13 amino acids. The CDR3 DNA sequence: TGCAGCGTGGCAACAGGGTTAAATCAGCCCCAGCATTTT. Amino acids: CSVATGLNQPQHF.

This clonotype has a handful of counts. The chain is built from TRBV7-2 and TRBJ2-1; no firm D call. This CDR3 is built from 13 residues. V gave up 1 base and J gave up 10 bases, with 11 bases separating them. Looked up from germline, CDR1 is SGHTA and CDR2 is FQGNSA. CDR3 DNA: TGTGCCAGCAGCTTAGTCCCACAGATCGAGCAGTTCTTC. It is translated as CASSLVPQIEQFF.

The gene calls are TRBV9 and TRBJ2-5, with a weak D call TRBD2 (6 bases). Trimming took off 1 base at V and 2 bases at J, with 9 bases between the two ends. The CDR3 contains 14 residues. Germline-derived CDR1 and CDR2 are SGDLS and YYNGEE. CDR3 sequence (DNA): TGTGCCAGCAGCGTACCTAGCGCGCAAGAGACCCAGTACTTC. Its protein product is CASSVPSAQETQYF.

In this sample, this clonotype turned up many times. The gene calls are TRBV6-2 or TRBV6-3 and TRBJ2-7; D gene unclear. CDR3 size: 9 residues. Germline CDR1 MNHEY, CDR2 SVGEGT. Trimming cost V 7 bases and J 9 bases, with 7 bases left between them. CDR3 in amino acids: CASTPTQYV. The DNA for the CDR3 is TGTGCCAGCACGCCGACGCAGTACGTC.

This clonotype was counted between two and nine times. The chain has TRBV10-3 and TRBJ2-3; D is possibly TRBD1 (5 bases). The germline CDR1 and CDR2 sequences are ENHRY and SYGVKD. Trimming left V 8 bases short and J 1 base short, with 13 bases between. CDR3 length: 14 amino acids. The CDR3 here is CAIGRTFGTDTQYF. The DNA for the CDR3 is TGTGCCATCGGCAGGACATTCGGCACAGATACGCAGTATTTT.

The table lists this clonotype with a few counts. This chain joins TRBV7-2 and TRBJ2-1; 9 positions agree with TRBD1. Germline lookup yields CDR1 SGHTA and CDR2 FQGNSA. The CDR3 sequence is 16 residues long. V lost 5 bases to trimming and J lost 7 bases; unmatched junction nucleotides: 12. The CDR3 DNA is TGTGCCAGCAGCCCGAATACCGGGACAGGGTCTAATGAGCAGTTCTTC. This translates into CASSPNTGTGSNEQFF.

In its sample, this clonotype was seen many times. The rearrangement joins TRBV4-3 to TRBJ2-2; TRBD1 is a possible D gene (5 bases). The CDR3 is 16 residues long. Looked up from germline, CDR1 is LGHNA and CDR2 is YSLEER. The V end lost 0 bases, the J end lost 5 bases, and 13 bases lay between the germline ends. The CDR3 protein is CASSQDWSGWTGELFF. The CDR3 region has the DNA TGCGCCAGCAGCCAAGATTGGTCAGGGTGGACCGGGGAGCTGTTTTTT.

In its sample, this clonotype was seen a few times. The chain employs TRBV7-2 and TRBJ2-7, with a weak D call TRBD2 (6 bases). The CDR3 covers 18 residues. V was trimmed by 2 bases and J by 4 bases, leaving 24 bases between them. The germline CDR1 and CDR2 sequences are SGHTA and FQGNSA. The CDR3, as DNA: TGTGCCAGCAGCTTAAAGGAGGGCCGATTTGCGGCGGGGTACGAGCAGTACGTC. Protein sequence: CASSLKEGRFAAGYEQYV.

The chain joins TRBV4-3 to TRBJ1-2; unclear D gene. This CDR3 has 13 amino acids. V dropped 0 bases and J dropped 8 bases, with 10 bases sitting between them. Germline lookup yields CDR1 LGHNA and CDR2 YSLEER. In DNA, the CDR3 is TGCGCCAGCAGCCAAGATCCCCAAAGAGGCTACACCTTC. Translated, it gives CASSQDPQRGYTF.

This clonotype was counted between two and nine times. This rearrangement joins TRBV7-9 to TRBJ2-3; D gene uncertain. The CDR3 loop spans 12 amino acids. CDR1 is SEHNR and CDR2 is FQNEAQ in the germline V gene (reference sequence). V was clipped by 4 bases and J by 6 bases, with 8 bases between them. This CDR3 reads CASSSRRDTQYF. The CDR3 coding sequence is TGTGCCAGCAGCTCGAGGCGGGATACGCAGTATTTT.

Ten or more counts support this clonotype. The V and J genes are TRBV6-5 and TRBJ2-3; D is unresolved. V lost 3 bases and J 1 base, leaving 5 bases between the germline ends. The CDR3 is 13 residues long. The V gene's germline CDR1 is MNHEY and CDR2 SVGAGI. The CDR3 DNA is TGTGCCAGCAGTTATTCAGGCACAGATACGCAGTATTTT. It is translated as CASSYSGTDTQYF.

This clonotype was detected only a few times. This chain connects TRBV6-5 to TRBJ2-3; 11 bases agree with TRBD2. Germline loops: CDR1 MNHEY, CDR2 SVGAGI. The CDR3 is made up of 14 amino acids. Losses at the gene ends were 8 bases for V and 8 bases for J; bases not matched to a gene: 9. CDR3 sequence (DNA): TGTGCCAGCCGGACTAGCGGGCGATATATTACGCAGTATTTT. It encodes CASRTSGRYITQYF.

The J gene is TRBJ2-1, the V gene TRBV6-5, with D maybe TRBD2 (5 bases). Trimming pared 6 bases from V and 5 bases from J, leaving 11 bases between. Germline CDR1 is MNHEY and CDR2 is SVGAGI. The CDR3 has 13 residues. The CDR3 coding sequence is TGTGCCAGCAGCCTTCCCGGGGACAATGAGCAGTTCTTC. Protein sequence: CASSLPGDNEQFF.

There are a few counts of this clonotype. The chain uses TRBV7-9 and TRBJ1-2; TRBD1 is a possible D gene (6 bases). V gave up 5 bases and J gave up 4 bases, with 17 bases separating them. Per germline, CDR1 SEHNR and CDR2 FQNEAQ (reference sequence). This CDR3 region has 15 residues. CDR3 residues: CASSPGGGIGYGYTF. The CDR3 DNA reads as TGTGCCAGCAGCCCGGGAGGGGGGATTGGCTATGGCTACACCTTC.

This clonotype was observed a few times. The chain employs TRBV12-3 or TRBV12-4 and TRBJ1-1; D is unresolved. The V and J ends lost 4 bases and 5 bases respectively, with 8 bases between them. CDR3 length: 12 residues. CDR3 region: CASSSVRTEAFF. CDR3 DNA sequence: TGTGCCAGCAGTTCCGTGAGGACTGAAGCTTTCTTT.

The chain uses TRBV4-1 and TRBJ2-1; D is perhaps TRBD1 or TRBD2 (5 bases each). The CDR3 consists of 13 residues. The germline gives CDR1 MGHRA, CDR2 YSYEKL. CDR3 amino acids: CATKGPENNEQFF. The CDR3 bases are TGCGCGACAAAGGGACCCGAGAACAATGAGCAGTTCTTC.

The chain links TRBV5-1 to TRBJ2-1; no clear D. The V end lost 2 bases, the J end lost 6 bases, and 6 bases lay between the germline ends. The CDR3 has 12 amino acids. Germline V lookup: CDR1 SGHRS, CDR2 YFSETQ. CDR3 sequence reads: CASSFVPNEQFF. Here the CDR3 DNA reads TGCGCCAGCAGCTTTGTTCCCAATGAGCAGTTCTTC.

This clonotype was counted ten times or more. The chain recombines TRBV12-3 or TRBV12-4 with TRBJ1-4, with 7 bases aligning to TRBD1. The CDR3 spans 18 residues. V was pared by 4 bases and J by 6 bases, with 17 bases of the junction left unmatched. CDR3 loop: CASSSNPYRGYVDEKLFF. CDR3 in DNA: TGTGCCAGCAGTTCGAACCCGTACAGGGGTTATGTTGATGAAAAACTGTTTTTT.

This CDR3 is CASSVATSGGVKQFF. CDR3 DNA: TGTGCCAGCAGCGTAGCTACTAGCGGGGGGGTCAAGCAGTTCTTC. The chain joins TRBV9 to TRBJ2-1, with TRBD2 matching over 13 bases. This CDR3 contains 15 residues. The V gene end was trimmed by 0 bases and the J gene end by 11 bases; junction bases not matched to a gene: 5. Germline-derived CDR1 and CDR2 are SGDLS and YYNGEE.

This clonotype was seen more than once but under ten times. The chain couples TRBV7-9 to TRBJ2-7; 7 positions match TRBD1. Germline CDR1 SEHNR, CDR2 FQNEAQ (reference sequence). The ends lost 4 bases at V and 4 bases at J; junction bases unmatched: 13. CDR3 length: 16 residues. This chain's CDR3 is CASSSVDRQEGYEQYF. The CDR3 coding sequence is TGTGCCAGCAGCTCGGTGGACAGGCAAGAGGGTTACGAGCAGTACTTC.

There are many counts of this clonotype. This sequence joins TRBV7-3 and TRBJ2-2, with D uncertain. This CDR3 is built from 13 residues. V was clipped by 0 bases and J by 6 bases, with 5 bases between them. Germline loops: CDR1 SGHTA, CDR2 FQGTGA. The CDR3 here is CASSLTGPGELFF. The CDR3 region has the DNA TGTGCCAGCAGCTTAACCGGGCCCGGGGAGCTGTTTTTT.

This clonotype was seen repeatedly, ten times or more. V gene TRBV29-1 combines with J gene TRBJ2-5; maybe TRBD2 (5 bases). The CDR3 is 11 residues long. Trimming shortened V by 7 bases and J by 2 bases, and 8 bases separated the two germline ends. Per germline, CDR1 SQVTM and CDR2 ANQGSEA. The CDR3: CSGGLQETQYF. Here the CDR3 DNA reads TGCAGCGGTGGACTGCAAGAGACCCAGTACTTC.

The chain carries TRBV5-1 and TRBJ2-7, with D unclear. This CDR3 is built from 15 residues. Per the germline V gene, CDR1 is SGHRS and CDR2 is YFSETQ. Trimming took off 0 bases at V and 0 bases at J, with 10 bases between the two ends. CDR3 in amino acids: CASSLVTPTSYEQYF. In DNA form, the CDR3 reads TGCGCCAGCAGCTTGGTGACACCTACCTCCTACGAGCAGTACTTC. The full variable domain, completed using reference TRBV5-1 and TRBJ2-7, is KAGVTQTPRYLIKTRGQQVTLSCSPISGHRSVSWYQQTPGQGLQFLFEYFSETQRNKGNFPGRFSGRQFSNSRSEMNVSTLELGDSALYLCASSLVTPTSYEQYFGPGTRLTVT.